The 25 T cell receptor beta chains in this list originate from one sample, sequenced in a study of blood T cell repertoires in COVID-19. Sequencing used immunoSEQ multiplex PCR; TCRdb keeps in-frame clones, though not all of them. This table holds 150,000 to 200,000 clones, roughly 89% found once. The sequenced sample consisted of PBMCs or T cells enriched from blood (not recorded which). The receptor source for this set is a woman aged 25 to 45 who had been exposed to COVID-19.

This chain's CDR3 is CATSRDPQGLFQPQHF. CDR3 nucleotide sequence: TGTGCCACCAGCAGAGATCCACAGGGTCTATTTCAGCCCCAGCATTTT. The chain combines TRBV15 with TRBJ1-5; D may be TRBD1 (6 bases). The CDR3 has 16 amino acids. V dropped 0 bases and J dropped 6 bases, with 15 bases sitting between them. CDR1 and CDR2 from the germline V gene are LNHNV and YYDKDF (reference sequence).

This clone was seen only a few times. The genes are TRBV30 and TRBJ2-7; D unresolved. Per the germline V gene, CDR1 is GTSNPN and CDR2 is SVGIG (reference sequence). With 0 bases removed from V and 3 bases from J, the gap between germline ends came to 6 bases. This CDR3 region has 12 residues. The CDR3, as DNA: TGTGCCTGGAGTGTAAACATCTACGAGCAGTACTTC. This codes for CAWSVNIYEQYF. Full variable domain (outside the CDR3, taken from reference TRBV30 and TRBJ2-7): SQTIHQWPATLVQPVGSPLSLECTVEGTSNPNLYWYRQAAGRGLQLLFYSVGIGQISSEVPQNLSASRPQDRQFILSSKKLLLSDSGFYLCAWSVNIYEQYFGPGTRLTVT.

This chain links TRBV19 with TRBJ2-3; D is ambiguous. The CDR3 extends over 16 amino acids. The germline CDR1 and CDR2 sequences are LNHDA and SQIVND (reference sequence). V lost 4 bases, J lost 3 bases, and 17 bases lay in between. CDR3 in DNA: TGTGCCAGTAGTACCTTTTTTGCAGGTGAAACAGATACGCAGTATTTT. This gives the protein CASSTFFAGETDTQYF.

The chain uses TRBV27 and TRBJ1-4; a possible D gene is TRBD1 (5 bases). This CDR3 region has 15 residues. The V end lost 5 bases, the J end lost 1 base, and 11 bases lay between the germline ends. Germline CDR1 is MNHEY and CDR2 is SMNVEV (reference sequence). The CDR3 reads CASSLIQGTNEKLFF. In DNA form, the CDR3 reads TGTGCCAGCAGTCTCATTCAGGGAACTAATGAAAAACTGTTTTTT.

The chain combines TRBV18 with TRBJ2-1; 10 nucleotides line up with TRBD1. The CDR3 is 15 amino acids. The germline CDR1 and CDR2 sequences are KGHSH and LQKENI. After removal of 6 bases from V and 3 bases from J, the junction contained 5 bases not matched to a gene. The CDR3 coding sequence is TGTGCCAGCTCGTTTGGGACAGGGGTCTACAATGAGCAGTTCTTC. Its protein is CASSFGTGVYNEQFF. Full variable domain (missing parts from reference TRBV18 and TRBJ2-1): NAGVMQNPRHLVRRRGQEARLRCSPMKGHSHVYWYRQLPEEGLKFMVYLQKENIIDESGMPKERFSAEFPKEGPSILRIQQVVRGDSAAYFCASSFGTGVYNEQFFGPGTRLTVL.

This chain connects TRBV5-4 to TRBJ2-3; TRBD1 matches at 9 bases. The germline V gene has CDR1 SGHNT and CDR2 YYREEE (reference sequence). The CDR3 runs 14 residues. J lost 2 bases, V lost 9 bases, and 7 bases had no gene match. CDR3 DNA sequence: TGTGCCACCCGGGACAGGGAGTTCACAGATACGCAGTATTTT. This codes for CATRDREFTDTQYF.

The gene calls are TRBV2 and TRBJ2-3; TRBD2 matches 14 bases. The length of the CDR3 is 19 residues. The germline gives CDR1 SNHLY, CDR2 FYNNEI. J was trimmed by 2 bases and V by 3 bases; bases with no gene match: 10. CDR3 protein: CASSETSGGAARTTDTQYF. CDR3 bases: TGTGCCAGCAGTGAGACTAGCGGGGGGGCAGCAAGAACCACAGATACGCAGTATTTT.

V is TRBV11-2 and J is TRBJ1-2; 10 positions match TRBD1. Germline V CDR1 and CDR2: SGHAT, FQNNGV. The V gene end was trimmed by 3 bases and the J gene end by 0 bases; junction bases not matched to a gene: 7. This CDR3 has 17 residues. This CDR3 reads CASSFSGTGAPNYGYTF. CDR3 nucleotide sequence: TGTGCCAGCAGCTTTTCCGGGACAGGGGCCCCTAACTATGGCTACACCTTC.

This rearrangement joins TRBV3-1 (or the pseudogene TRBV3-2) to TRBJ1-3, with 10 bases that match TRBD1. Germline V lookup: CDR1 LGHDT, CDR2 YNNKEL (reference sequence). This CDR3 region has 16 residues. The trim removed 6 bases at V and 2 bases at J, leaving 7 bases unmatched. The CDR3 here is CASSDLGTGAGNTIYF. DNA for the CDR3: TGTGCCAGCAGTGACCTCGGGACAGGGGCTGGAAACACCATATATTTT.

In its sample, this clone was seen once. The V call is TRBV4-1, the J call TRBJ1-4; no firm D call. Trimming took off 11 bases at V and 0 bases at J, with 4 bases between the two ends. The CDR3 contains 11 residues. Germline V gene data show CDR1 as MGHRA and CDR2 as YSYEKL. The CDR3 DNA sequence: TGCGCCGGAGCAACTAATGAAAAACTGTTTTTT. Protein: CAGATNEKLFF.

This clone was seen once. The CDR3 bases are TGTGCCAGCAGCCTTAGCCCAGGGGCCGGGGAGCTGTTTTTT. It encodes CASSLSPGAGELFF. This sequence joins TRBV11-3 and TRBJ2-2, with D perhaps TRBD1 (6 bases). This CDR3 is built from 14 residues. With 5 bases removed from V and 6 bases from J, the gap between germline ends came to 13 bases. Germline V gene data show CDR1 as SGHNT and CDR2 as YENEEA. The full variable domain, in which reference TRBV11-3 and TRBJ2-2 provide the parts outside the CDR3, is EAGVVQSPRYKIIEKKQPVAFWCNPISGHNTLYWYLQNLGQGPELLIRYENEEAVDDSQLPKDRFSAERLKGVDSTLKIQPAELGDSAVYLCASSLSPGAGELFFGEGSRLTVL.

This clone came up a few times. The chain combines TRBV29-1 with TRBJ1-5, with 8 nucleotides matching TRBD1. From germline, CDR1 is SQVTM and CDR2 ANQGSEA. The trim removed 4 bases at V and 5 bases at J, leaving 4 bases unmatched. This CDR3 spans 13 amino acids. The CDR3 here is CSVVPGGDQPQHF. CDR3 coding DNA: TGCAGCGTTGTGCCAGGGGGCGATCAGCCCCAGCATTTT.

The V and J genes are TRBV19 and TRBJ2-1; 13 positions match TRBD2. Germline V gives CDR1 LNHDA, CDR2 SQIVND (reference sequence). There are 17 residues in the CDR3. Germline trimming cut 3 bases from V and 6 bases from J; bases unmatched to any gene: 8. CDR3 sequence (DNA): TGTGCCAGTAGTATCCGACAGACTAGCGGGGGGCTCAATGAGCAGTTCTTC. Its protein is CASSIRQTSGGLNEQFF.

The J gene is TRBJ1-5, the V gene TRBV20-1; possibly TRBD1 for D (5 bases). The V and J ends lost 3 bases and 9 bases respectively, with 15 bases between them. The CDR3 runs to 13 residues. Germline CDR1 DFQATT, CDR2 SNEGSKA (reference sequence). For the CDR3, the DNA is TGCAGTGCTAGTTCGGGGGGACCTGGGCCCCAGCATTTT. It encodes CSASSGGPGPQHF.

The J gene is TRBJ2-5, the V gene TRBV12-5; 7 nucleotides line up with TRBD1. This CDR3 is 18 amino acids long. Germline V gene lookup returns CDR1 LGHNT and CDR2 FRNRAP. V lost 0 bases, J lost 3 bases, and 13 bases stayed unmatched. DNA for the CDR3: TGTGCTAGTGGTTTGGTTGAAAAGCGGCAGGGGGAAGAAGAGACCCAGTACTTC. Its translation is CASGLVEKRQGEEETQYF.

This rearrangement joins TRBV4-1 to TRBJ2-7, with TRBD1 matching 7 bases. Trimming removed 6 bases from V and 2 bases from J; junction bases left unmatched: 4. Germline V CDR1 and CDR2: MGHRA, YSYEKL. The CDR3 has 13 residues. The CDR3 region is CASSGQVAYEQYF. Written as DNA, the CDR3 is TGCGCCAGCAGTGGACAGGTTGCCTACGAGCAGTACTTC.

This chain uses TRBV7-2 with TRBJ2-7, with D possibly being TRBD1 (6 bases). This CDR3 contains 14 residues. V was pared by 0 bases and J by 3 bases, with 9 bases between. Germline-derived CDR1 and CDR2 are SGHTA and FQGNSA. The CDR3 sequence is CASSLAGQIYEQYF. The CDR3 nucleotides read TGTGCCAGCAGCTTAGCGGGACAAATCTACGAGCAGTACTTC.

The V call is TRBV19, the J call TRBJ2-1; D possibly corresponds to TRBD2 (7 bases). CDR1 and CDR2 from the germline V gene are LNHDA and SQIVND (reference sequence). Between the trimmed V and J ends, which lost 9 bases and 0 bases, there was a span of 12 bases. This CDR3 has 14 amino acids. CDR3 sequence (DNA): TGTGCCAGCGCGGGGGCCCTCTCCTACAATGAGCAGTTCTTC. Translated, it gives CASAGALSYNEQFF.

The genes are TRBV7-2 and TRBJ1-2; TRBD1 matches 7 bases. V was clipped by 7 bases and J by 2 bases; unmatched bases: 4. The CDR3 consists of 13 residues. Germline lookup yields CDR1 SGHTA and CDR2 FQGNSA. CDR3 residues: CASTIQGNYGYTF. In DNA form, the CDR3 reads TGTGCCAGCACCATACAGGGGAACTATGGCTACACCTTC.

The CDR3 loop reads CASSSNQGKDTEAFF. DNA of the CDR3: TGCGCCAGCAGCTCCAACCAGGGGAAGGACACTGAAGCTTTCTTT. The V gene is TRBV5-1, the J gene TRBJ1-1; TRBD1 might be the D (6 bases). V dropped 3 bases and J dropped 3 bases, with 15 bases sitting between them. The CDR3 is made up of 15 amino acids. Germline V gene data show CDR1 as SGHRS and CDR2 as YFSETQ.

The chain uses TRBV7-6 and TRBJ2-1; 9 positions match TRBD1. Germline loops: CDR1 SGHVS, CDR2 FNYEAQ. This CDR3 region has 15 residues. The ends lost 5 bases at V and 8 bases at J; junction bases unmatched: 10. The CDR3: CASSPGQGSVYEQFF. CDR3 nucleotides: TGTGCCAGCAGCCCTGGACAGGGGAGTGTCTATGAGCAGTTCTTC.

The J gene is TRBJ2-7, the V gene TRBV5-6; no clear D gene. The CDR3 consists of 16 residues. Per germline, CDR1 SGHDT and CDR2 YYEEEE. The V gene lost 0 bases and the J gene lost 7 bases, with 20 bases spanning the gap. The CDR3 sequence is CASSLEFGPRSGEQYF. In DNA, the CDR3 is TGTGCCAGCAGCTTGGAGTTCGGTCCCCGGTCCGGGGAGCAGTACTTC.

There are a few counts of this clone. This rearrangement joins TRBV11-2 to TRBJ1-2; D might be TRBD1 (5 bases). The ends were cut back, 0 bases at V and 8 bases at J, with 13 bases in the middle. Germline CDR1 reads SGHAT; CDR2 reads FQNNGV. The CDR3 runs 14 residues. In DNA form, the CDR3 reads TGTGCCAGCAGCTTAGATGGGGCAGGGCGAGGCTACACCTTC. Its protein is CASSLDGAGRGYTF.

The V gene is TRBV10-1, the J gene TRBJ1-3, with 9 bases matching TRBD1. The junction had 6 bases not matched to a gene; V was cut back by 6 bases and J by 3 bases. The CDR3 consists of 15 residues. Germline values: CDR1 WNHNN, CDR2 SYGVQD (reference sequence). CDR3 nucleotides: TGCGCCAGCAGGAGGGACAGGGAGCGTGGAAACACCATATATTTT. Its translation is CASRRDRERGNTIYF.

The chain has TRBV7-9 and TRBJ1-5, with 7 nucleotides matching TRBD1. The V gene's germline CDR1 is SEHNR and CDR2 FQNEAQ (reference sequence). The CDR3 spans 14 residues. V gave up 5 bases and J gave up 3 bases; unmatched junction bases: 4. CDR3 DNA: TGTGCCAGCAGCCCTCAGGGGGACAATCAGCCCCAGCATTTT. It codes for CASSPQGDNQPQHF.